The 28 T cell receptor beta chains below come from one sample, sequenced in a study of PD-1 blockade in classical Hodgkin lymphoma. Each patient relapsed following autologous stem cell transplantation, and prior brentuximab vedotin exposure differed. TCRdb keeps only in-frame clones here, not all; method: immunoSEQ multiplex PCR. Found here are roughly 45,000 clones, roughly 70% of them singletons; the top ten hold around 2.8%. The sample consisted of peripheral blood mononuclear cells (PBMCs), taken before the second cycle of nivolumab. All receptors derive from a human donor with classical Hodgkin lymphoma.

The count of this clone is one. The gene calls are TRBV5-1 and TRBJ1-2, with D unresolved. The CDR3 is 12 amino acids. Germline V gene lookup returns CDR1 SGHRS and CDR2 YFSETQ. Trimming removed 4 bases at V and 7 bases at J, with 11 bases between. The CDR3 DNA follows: TGCGCCAGCAGCGAGGCCGTGGGTGGCTACACCTTC. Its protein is CASSEAVGGYTF.

CDR3 bases: TGTGCCAGCAGCGAGAAGGGGATCGTCAAGGGTGGCTACACCTTC. This gives the protein CASSEKGIVKGGYTF. The J gene is TRBJ1-2, the V gene TRBV5-4, with D perhaps TRBD1 (5 bases). Germline assignment: CDR1 SGHNT and CDR2 YYREEE (reference sequence). V was clipped by 4 bases and J by 7 bases, with 20 bases between them. The CDR3 runs 15 residues.

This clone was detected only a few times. CDR3 residues: CASSLERSQPQHF. CDR3 in DNA: TGTGCCAGCAGTTTGGAAAGGAGTCAGCCCCAGCATTTT. The chain has TRBV27 and TRBJ1-5; D unresolved. V lost 3 bases to trimming and J lost 6 bases, with 9 bases between them. The CDR3 loop spans 13 amino acids. The germline gives CDR1 MNHEY, CDR2 SMNVEV (reference sequence).

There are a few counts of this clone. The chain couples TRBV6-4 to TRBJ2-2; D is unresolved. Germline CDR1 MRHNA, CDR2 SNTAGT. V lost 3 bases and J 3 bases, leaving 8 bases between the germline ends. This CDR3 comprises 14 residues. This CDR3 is CASSEGSDTGELFF. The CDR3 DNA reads TGTGCCAGCAGTGAGGGGTCCGACACCGGGGAGCTGTTTTTT.

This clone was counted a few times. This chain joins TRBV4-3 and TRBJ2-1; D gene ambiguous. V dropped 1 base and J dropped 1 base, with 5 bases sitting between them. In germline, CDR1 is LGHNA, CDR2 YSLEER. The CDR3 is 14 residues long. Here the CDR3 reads CASSQVESYNEQFF. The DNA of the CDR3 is TGCGCCAGCAGCCAAGTCGAGTCCTACAATGAGCAGTTCTTC.

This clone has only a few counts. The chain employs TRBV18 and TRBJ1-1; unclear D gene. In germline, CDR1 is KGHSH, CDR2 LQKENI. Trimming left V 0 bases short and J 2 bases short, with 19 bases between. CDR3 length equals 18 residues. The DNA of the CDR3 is TGTGCCAGCTCACCACCGGACCTCCCCCCCCTTTTAAACACTGAAGCTTTCTTT. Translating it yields CASSPPDLPPLLNTEAFF.

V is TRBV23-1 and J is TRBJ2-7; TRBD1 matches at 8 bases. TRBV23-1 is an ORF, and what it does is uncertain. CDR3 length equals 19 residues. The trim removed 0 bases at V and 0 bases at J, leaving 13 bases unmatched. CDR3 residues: CASSQSIRRDRNSSYEQYF. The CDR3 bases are TGCGCCAGCAGTCAATCTATACGCCGGGACAGGAATTCCTCCTACGAGCAGTACTTC.

The CDR3 sequence: CASSEFGAYEQYF. In nucleotides, the CDR3 is TGTGCCAGCAGTGAATTCGGGGCCTACGAGCAGTACTTC. V and J are TRBV6-1 and TRBJ2-7, with D perhaps TRBD2 (5 bases). Germline CDR1 and CDR2: MNHNS and SASEGT. This CDR3 spans 13 amino acids. Trimming removed 2 bases at V and 2 bases at J, with 7 bases between.

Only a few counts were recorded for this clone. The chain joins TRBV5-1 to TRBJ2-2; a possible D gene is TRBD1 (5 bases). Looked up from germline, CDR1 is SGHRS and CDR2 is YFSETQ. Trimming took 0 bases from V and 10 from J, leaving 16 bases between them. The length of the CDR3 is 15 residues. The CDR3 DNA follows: TGCGCCAGCAGCTTGGCGGGTCAGGGAAGGAAGGAGCTGTTTTTT. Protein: CASSLAGQGRKELFF.

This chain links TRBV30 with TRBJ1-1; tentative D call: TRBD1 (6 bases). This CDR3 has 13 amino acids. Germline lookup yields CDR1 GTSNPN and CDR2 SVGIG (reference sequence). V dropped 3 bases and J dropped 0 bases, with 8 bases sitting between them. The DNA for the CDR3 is TGTGCCTGGAGGGACAGAATGAACACTGAAGCTTTCTTT. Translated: CAWRDRMNTEAFF.

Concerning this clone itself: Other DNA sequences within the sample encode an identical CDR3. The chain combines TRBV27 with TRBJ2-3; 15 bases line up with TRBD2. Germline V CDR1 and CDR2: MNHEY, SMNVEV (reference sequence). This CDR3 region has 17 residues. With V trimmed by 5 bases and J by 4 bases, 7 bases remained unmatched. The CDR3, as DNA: TGTGCCAGCAGTCGTCCGGGACTAGCGGGAGGCCCAGATACGCAGTATTTT. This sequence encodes CASSRPGLAGGPDTQYF.

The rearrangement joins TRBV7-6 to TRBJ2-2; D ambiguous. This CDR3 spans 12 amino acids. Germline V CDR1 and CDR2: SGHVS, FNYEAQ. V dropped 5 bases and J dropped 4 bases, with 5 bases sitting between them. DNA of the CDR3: TGTGCCAGCAGCCCCCCCACCGGGGAGCTGTTTTTT. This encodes CASSPPTGELFF.

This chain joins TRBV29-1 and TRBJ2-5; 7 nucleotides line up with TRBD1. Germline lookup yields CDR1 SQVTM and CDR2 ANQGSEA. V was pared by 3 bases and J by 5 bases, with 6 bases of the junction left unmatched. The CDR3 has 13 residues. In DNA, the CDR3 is TGCAGCGTTGATAGACAGGGCGGGGAGACCCAGTACTTC. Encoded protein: CSVDRQGGETQYF.

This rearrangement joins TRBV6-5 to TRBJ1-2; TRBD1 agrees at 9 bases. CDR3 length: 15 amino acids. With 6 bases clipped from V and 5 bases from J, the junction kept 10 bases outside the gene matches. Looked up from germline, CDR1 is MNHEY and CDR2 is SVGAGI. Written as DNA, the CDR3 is TGTGCCAGCAGCAGCACAGGGGGCGGATTTTATGGCTACACCTTC. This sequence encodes CASSSTGGGFYGYTF.

CDR3 bases: TGTGCCAGCAGCCAAGAGGGGAGCGGGGCCAGAACAGATACGCAGTATTTT. Translation: CASSQEGSGARTDTQYF. The chain joins TRBV4-2 to TRBJ2-3; TRBD2 aligns across 7 bases. Trimming cost V 0 bases and J 3 bases; bases outside gene matches: 9. The CDR3 spans 17 residues. Germline V gene sequence: CDR1 LGHNA, CDR2 YNFKEQ.

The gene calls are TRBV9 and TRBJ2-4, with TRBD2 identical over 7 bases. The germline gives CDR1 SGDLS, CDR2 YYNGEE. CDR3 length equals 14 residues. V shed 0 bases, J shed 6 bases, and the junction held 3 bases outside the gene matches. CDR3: CASSVDWEGNIQYF. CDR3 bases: TGTGCCAGCAGCGTAGACTGGGAGGGAAACATTCAGTACTTC.

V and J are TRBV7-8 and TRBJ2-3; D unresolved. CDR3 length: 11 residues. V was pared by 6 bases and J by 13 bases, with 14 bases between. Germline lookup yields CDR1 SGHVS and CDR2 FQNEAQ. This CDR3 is CASRLGEPKYF. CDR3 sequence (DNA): TGTGCCAGCAGATTGGGCGAGCCAAAGTATTTT.

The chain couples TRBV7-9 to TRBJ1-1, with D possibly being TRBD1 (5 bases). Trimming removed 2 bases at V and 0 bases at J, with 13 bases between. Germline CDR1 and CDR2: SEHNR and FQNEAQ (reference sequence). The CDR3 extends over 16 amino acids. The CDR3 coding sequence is TGTGCCAGCAGCTTAACGTCGGGGGGTATGAACACTGAAGCTTTCTTT. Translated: CASSLTSGGMNTEAFF.

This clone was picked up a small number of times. The CDR3 region has the DNA TGTGCCAGCAGCGGGGGGGATGGTGGCTACACCTTC. This gives the protein CASSGGDGGYTF. The rearrangement links TRBV5-6 to TRBJ1-2; tentatively, D is TRBD1 (5 bases). Trimming stripped 4 bases from V and 7 bases from J, with 11 bases between. The CDR3 consists of 12 residues. In germline, CDR1 is SGHDT, CDR2 YYEEEE. The whole variable domain, filled in from reference TRBV5-6 and TRBJ1-2, reads DAGVTQSPTHLIKTRGQQVTLRCSPKSGHDTVSWYQQALGQGPQFIFQYYEEEERQRGNFPDRFSGHQFPNYSSELNVNALLLGDSALYLCASSGGDGGYTFGSGTRLTVV.

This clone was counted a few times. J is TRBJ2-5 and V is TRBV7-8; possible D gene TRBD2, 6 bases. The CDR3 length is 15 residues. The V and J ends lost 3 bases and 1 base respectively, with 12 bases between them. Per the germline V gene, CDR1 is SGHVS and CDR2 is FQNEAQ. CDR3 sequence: CASSFIGGAQETQYF. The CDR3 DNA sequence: TGTGCCAGCAGCTTCATCGGCGGGGCCCAAGAGACCCAGTACTTC.

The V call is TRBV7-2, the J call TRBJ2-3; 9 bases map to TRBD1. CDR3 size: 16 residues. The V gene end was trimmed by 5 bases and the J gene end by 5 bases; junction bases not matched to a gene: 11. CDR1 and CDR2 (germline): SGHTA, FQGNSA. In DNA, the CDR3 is TGTGCCAGCAGCCCCCCGGGACAGGGATGGGAAGATACGCAGTATTTT. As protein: CASSPPGQGWEDTQYF.

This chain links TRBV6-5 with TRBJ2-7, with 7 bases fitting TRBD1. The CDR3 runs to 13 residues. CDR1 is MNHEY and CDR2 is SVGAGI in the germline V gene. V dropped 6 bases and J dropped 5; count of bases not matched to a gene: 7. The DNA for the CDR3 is TGTGCCAGCAGGGTCAGTACAGGGGACGAGCAGTACTTC. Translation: CASRVSTGDEQYF.

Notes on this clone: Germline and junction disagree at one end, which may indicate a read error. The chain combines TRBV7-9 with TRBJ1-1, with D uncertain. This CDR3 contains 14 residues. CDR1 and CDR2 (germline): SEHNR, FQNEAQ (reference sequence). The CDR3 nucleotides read TGCGCCAGCAGCCCTTCACTTCTGAACACTGAAGCTTTCTTT. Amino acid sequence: CASSPSLLNTEAFF.

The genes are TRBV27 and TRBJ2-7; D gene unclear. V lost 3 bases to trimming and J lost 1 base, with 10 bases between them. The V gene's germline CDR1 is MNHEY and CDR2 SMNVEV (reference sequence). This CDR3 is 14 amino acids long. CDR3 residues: CASSFGPGSYEQYF. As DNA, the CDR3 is TGTGCCAGCAGTTTTGGGCCCGGGTCCTACGAGCAGTACTTC.

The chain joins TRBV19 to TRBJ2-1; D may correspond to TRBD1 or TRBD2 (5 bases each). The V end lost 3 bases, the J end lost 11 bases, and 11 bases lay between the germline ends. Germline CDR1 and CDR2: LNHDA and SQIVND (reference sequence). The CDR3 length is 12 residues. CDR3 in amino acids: CASSIGTMQQFF. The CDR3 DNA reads TGTGCCAGTAGTATCGGGACCATGCAGCAGTTCTTC.

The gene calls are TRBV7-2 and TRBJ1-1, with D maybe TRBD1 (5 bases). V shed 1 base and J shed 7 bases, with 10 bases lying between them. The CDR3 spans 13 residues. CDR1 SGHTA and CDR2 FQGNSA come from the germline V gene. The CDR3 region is CASSLGVQGEAFF. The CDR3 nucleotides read TGTGCCAGCAGCTTAGGGGTTCAGGGTGAAGCTTTCTTT.

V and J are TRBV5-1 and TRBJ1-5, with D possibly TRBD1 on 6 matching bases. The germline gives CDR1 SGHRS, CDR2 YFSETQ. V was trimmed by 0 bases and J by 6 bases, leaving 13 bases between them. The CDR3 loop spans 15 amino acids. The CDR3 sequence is CASSLEGGGLQPQHF. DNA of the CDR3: TGCGCCAGCAGCTTGGAGGGCGGGGGCCTTCAGCCCCAGCATTTT.

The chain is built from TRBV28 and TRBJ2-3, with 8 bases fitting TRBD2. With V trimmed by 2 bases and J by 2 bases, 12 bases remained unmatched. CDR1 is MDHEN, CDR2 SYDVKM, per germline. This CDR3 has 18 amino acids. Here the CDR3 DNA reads TGTGCCAGCAGTTTAACGCTGTTTACTAGCGGAATCACAGATACGCAGTATTTT. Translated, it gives CASSLTLFTSGITDTQYF.